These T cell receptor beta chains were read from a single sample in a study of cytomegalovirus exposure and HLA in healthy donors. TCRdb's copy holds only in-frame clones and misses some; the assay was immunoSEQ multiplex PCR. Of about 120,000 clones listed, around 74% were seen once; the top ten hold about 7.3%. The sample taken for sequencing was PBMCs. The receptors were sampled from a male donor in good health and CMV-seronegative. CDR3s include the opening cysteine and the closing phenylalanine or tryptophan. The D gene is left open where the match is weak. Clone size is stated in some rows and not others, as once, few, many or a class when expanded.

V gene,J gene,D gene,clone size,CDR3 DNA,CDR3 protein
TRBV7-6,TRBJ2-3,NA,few,TGTGCCAGCAGCTTAGTGGCAGGGGGGAGCACAGATACGCAGTATTTT,CASSLVAGGSTDTQYF
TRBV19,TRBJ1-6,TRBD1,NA,TGTGCCAGTAGTCCGGAACAGGGGTTGCATTCACCCCTCCACTTT,CASSPEQGLHSPLHF
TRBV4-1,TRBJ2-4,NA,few,TGCGCCAGCAGCCAAGGCAGTTCAACCAAAAACATTCAGTACTTC,CASSQGSSTKNIQYF
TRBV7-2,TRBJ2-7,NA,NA,TGTGCCAGCAGCTTAGTTGGAGTGGTGTCCTACGAGCAGTACTTC,CASSLVGVVSYEQYF
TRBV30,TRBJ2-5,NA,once,TGTGCCTGGATGGACAGAGAGACCCAGTACTTC,CAWMDRETQYF
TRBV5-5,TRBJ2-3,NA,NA,TGTGCCAGCAGCTTGACTAGCCTTAGCACAGATACGCAGTATTTT,CASSLTSLSTDTQYF
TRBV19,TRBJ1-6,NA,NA,TGTGCCAGTCAAAATCAGGGTTCCTATAATTCACCCCTCCACTTT,CASQNQGSYNSPLHF
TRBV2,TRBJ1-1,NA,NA,TGTGCCAGCAGTGAAGCAAGGAGGGCTGAAGCTTTCTTT,CASSEARRAEAFF
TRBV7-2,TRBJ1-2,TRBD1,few,TGTGCCAGCAGCTTAGAGAGGGGGCCCAACTATGGCTACACCTTC,CASSLERGPNYGYTF
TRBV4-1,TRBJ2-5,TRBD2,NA,TGCGCCAGCAGCCAATTCCCCAGCGGGAGATACGAGACCCAGTACTTC,CASSQFPSGRYETQYF
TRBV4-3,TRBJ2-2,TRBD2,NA,TGCGCCAGCAGCCAAGATGCGGGAGGTGTCACCGGGGAGCTGTTTTTT,CASSQDAGGVTGELFF
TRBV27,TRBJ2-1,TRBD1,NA,TGTGCCAGCAGTCCAGGGACAGGGGGTGTAAGCTCCTACAATGAGCAGTTCTTC,CASSPGTGGVSSYNEQFF
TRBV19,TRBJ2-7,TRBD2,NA,TGTGCCACCCGCCCCGCTAGCGGGAGCTCCTACGAGCAGTACTTC,CATRPASGSSYEQYF
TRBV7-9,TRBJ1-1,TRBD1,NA,TGTTCCAGCAGCGCTTACAGGGGGCCGAACACTGAAGCTTTCTTT,CSSSAYRGPNTEAFF
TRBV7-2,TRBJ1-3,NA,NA,TGTGCCAGCAGCTTAAGAAAGGCGGCAGGGGAAAACACCATATATTTT,CASSLRKAAGENTIYF
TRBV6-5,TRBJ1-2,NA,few,TGTGCCAGCAGTTCCCAGACAGGTCAGATCAACTATGGCTACACCTTC,CASSSQTGQINYGYTF
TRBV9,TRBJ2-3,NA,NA,TGTGCCAGCAGCGCCGGCACAGATACGCAGTATTTT,CASSAGTDTQYF
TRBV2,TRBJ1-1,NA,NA,TGTGCTTCGTCACTCCTGAACACTGAAGCTTTCTTT,CASSLLNTEAFF
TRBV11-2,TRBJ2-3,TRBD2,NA,TGTGCCAGCAGCTTAGATCCAGCGGGAGTCCTTTCTAGCACAGATACGCAGTATTTT,CASSLDPAGVLSSTDTQYF
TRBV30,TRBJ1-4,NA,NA,TGTGCCTGGAGCGTCAGTCTTAATGAAAAACTGTTTTTT,CAWSVSLNEKLFF
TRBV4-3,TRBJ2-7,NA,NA,TGCGCCAGCAGCCAAGATCCAGCGGGTTACGAGCAGTACTTC,CASSQDPAGYEQYF
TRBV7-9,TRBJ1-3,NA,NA,TGTGCCAGCAGCAAATTGAGGGACACCATATATTTT,CASSKLRDTIYF
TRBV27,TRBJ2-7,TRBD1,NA,TGTGCCAGCAGTAAGATCTCGACAGGGAAGGTCGAGCAGTACTTC,CASSKISTGKVEQYF
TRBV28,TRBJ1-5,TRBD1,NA,TGTGCCAGCATCTTGGGACAGCACTCTCAGCCCCAGCATTTT,CASILGQHSQPQHF
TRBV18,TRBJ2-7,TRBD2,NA,TGTGCCAGCTCACCACCGATAGCGGGTACCTACGAGCAGTACTTC,CASSPPIAGTYEQYF
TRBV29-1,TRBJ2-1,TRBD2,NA,TGCAGCGCTGTAGCGGGAGGATCTTACAATGAGCAGTTCTTC,CSAVAGGSYNEQFF
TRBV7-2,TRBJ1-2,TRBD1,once,TGTGCCAGCAGCTTAGGGGACAGGGGGACAGGGGGCTACACCTTC,CASSLGDRGTGGYTF
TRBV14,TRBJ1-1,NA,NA,TGTGCCAGCAGCCAGGAACGGTGGAGCACTGAAGCTTTCTTT,CASSQERWSTEAFF
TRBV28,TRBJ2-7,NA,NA,TGTGCCAGCAACCTTTCGAGCGGACAGCCCGGCTCCTACGAGCAGTACTTC,CASNLSSGQPGSYEQYF
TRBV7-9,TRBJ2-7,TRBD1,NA,TGTTCCAGCAGCTCCTCCCCGACAGGGGTTGCCTACGAGCAGTACTTC,CSSSSSPTGVAYEQYF
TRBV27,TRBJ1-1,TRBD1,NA,TGTGCCAGCAGTTTTTTTTCCGGGACAGGGGTGGCTGAAGCTTTCTTT,CASSFFSGTGVAEAFF
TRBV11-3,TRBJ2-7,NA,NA,TGTGCCAGCAGCTTTCGTACTTCCTACGAGCAGTACTTC,CASSFRTSYEQYF
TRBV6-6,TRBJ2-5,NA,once,TGTGCCAGCAGTTCAGGAGCAGGGCAAGAGACCCAGTACTTC,CASSSGAGQETQYF
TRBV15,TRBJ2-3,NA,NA,TGTGCCACCAGCAGACGGACAGCTAGCACAGATACGCAGTATTTT,CATSRRTASTDTQYF
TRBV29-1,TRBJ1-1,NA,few,TGCAGCGTTTACCCGGGTTCACGGGGGAACACTGAAGCTTTCTTT,CSVYPGSRGNTEAFF
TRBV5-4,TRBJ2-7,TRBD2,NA,TGTGCCAGCAGCGCCCGCACCGGGACTAGCGGGTCCTACGAGCAGTACTTC,CASSARTGTSGSYEQYF